This T cell receptor (beta chain) stems from a study of blood T cell repertoires in COVID-19. Study in general: Italy, Spain and the United States were the sources of the convalescent and acute COVID-19 samples. T cells, B-cell-depleted T cells, or PBMCs supplied cDNA or gDNA.

The CDR3 consists of 11 residues. Germline lookup yields CDR1 MDHEN and CDR2 SYDVKM. V dropped 4 bases and J dropped 10 bases, with 10 bases sitting between them. Assay: immunoSEQ multiplex PCR; the TCRdb copy retains only in-frame clones and omits some. Here the sample spans under 200,000 clones, roughly 89% being singletons. Specimen: peripheral blood. The source of this sequence is a young man with active or convalescent COVID-19. The chain combines TRBV28 with TRBJ1-1; TRBD1 might be the D (5 bases). In DNA form, the CDR3 reads TGTGCCAGCAGTTGGGGCACGGGAGCTTTCTTT. Translating gives CASSWGTGAFF.